This TCR beta chain comes out of a study of T-cell reconstitution after alpha-beta-depleted transplantation in children. The CDR3 contains 14 residues. The junction had 6 bases not matched to a gene; V was cut back by 5 bases and J by 1 base. Germline V gives CDR1 DFQATT, CDR2 SNEGSKA (reference sequence). Unique molecular identifiers were incorporated into the prepared TCRbeta library. TCRdb independently ran MiXCR on the PCR reads; one entry per CDR3 protein. This table has roughly 190,000 distinct CDR3 sequences, roughly 15% appearing once. This clonotype was observed a few times. The rearrangement uses TRBV20-1 and TRBJ2-7, with 9 bases lining up with TRBD2. This receptor was taken from a human donor who donated a stem cell graft to a child with acute lymphoblastic leukemia. Sequenced here: PBMCs from the stem cell graft donor, sampled from the stem cell graft. CDR3: CSAGRSGRSYEQYF. The DNA for the CDR3 is TGCAGTGCTGGACGAAGCGGGAGGTCCTACGAGCAGTACTTC.